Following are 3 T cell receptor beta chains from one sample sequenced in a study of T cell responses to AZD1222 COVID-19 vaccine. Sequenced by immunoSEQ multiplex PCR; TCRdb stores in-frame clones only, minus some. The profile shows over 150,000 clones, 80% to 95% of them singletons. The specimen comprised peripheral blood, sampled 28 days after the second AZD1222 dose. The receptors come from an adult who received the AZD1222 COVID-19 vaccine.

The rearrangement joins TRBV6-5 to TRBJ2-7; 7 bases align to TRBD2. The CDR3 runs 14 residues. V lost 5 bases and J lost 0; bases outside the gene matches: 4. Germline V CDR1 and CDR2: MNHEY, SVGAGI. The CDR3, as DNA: TGTGCCAGCAGTCGCGGGGGAAGCTCCTACGAGCAGTACTTC. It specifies CASSRGGSSYEQYF.

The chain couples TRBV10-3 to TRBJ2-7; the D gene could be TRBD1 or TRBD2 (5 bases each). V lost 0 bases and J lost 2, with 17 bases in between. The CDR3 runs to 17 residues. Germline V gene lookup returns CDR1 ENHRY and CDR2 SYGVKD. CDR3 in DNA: TGTGCCATCAGTGAGTCGGAGCCGGGACCTCGCCCCTACGAGCAGTACTTC. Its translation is CAISESEPGPRPYEQYF.

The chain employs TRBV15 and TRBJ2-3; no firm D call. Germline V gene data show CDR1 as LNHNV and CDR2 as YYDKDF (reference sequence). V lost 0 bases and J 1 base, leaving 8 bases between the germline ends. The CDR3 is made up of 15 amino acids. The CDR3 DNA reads TGTGCCACCAGCAGAGAAGGCCTTCGCACAGATACGCAGTATTTT. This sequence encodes CATSREGLRTDTQYF.